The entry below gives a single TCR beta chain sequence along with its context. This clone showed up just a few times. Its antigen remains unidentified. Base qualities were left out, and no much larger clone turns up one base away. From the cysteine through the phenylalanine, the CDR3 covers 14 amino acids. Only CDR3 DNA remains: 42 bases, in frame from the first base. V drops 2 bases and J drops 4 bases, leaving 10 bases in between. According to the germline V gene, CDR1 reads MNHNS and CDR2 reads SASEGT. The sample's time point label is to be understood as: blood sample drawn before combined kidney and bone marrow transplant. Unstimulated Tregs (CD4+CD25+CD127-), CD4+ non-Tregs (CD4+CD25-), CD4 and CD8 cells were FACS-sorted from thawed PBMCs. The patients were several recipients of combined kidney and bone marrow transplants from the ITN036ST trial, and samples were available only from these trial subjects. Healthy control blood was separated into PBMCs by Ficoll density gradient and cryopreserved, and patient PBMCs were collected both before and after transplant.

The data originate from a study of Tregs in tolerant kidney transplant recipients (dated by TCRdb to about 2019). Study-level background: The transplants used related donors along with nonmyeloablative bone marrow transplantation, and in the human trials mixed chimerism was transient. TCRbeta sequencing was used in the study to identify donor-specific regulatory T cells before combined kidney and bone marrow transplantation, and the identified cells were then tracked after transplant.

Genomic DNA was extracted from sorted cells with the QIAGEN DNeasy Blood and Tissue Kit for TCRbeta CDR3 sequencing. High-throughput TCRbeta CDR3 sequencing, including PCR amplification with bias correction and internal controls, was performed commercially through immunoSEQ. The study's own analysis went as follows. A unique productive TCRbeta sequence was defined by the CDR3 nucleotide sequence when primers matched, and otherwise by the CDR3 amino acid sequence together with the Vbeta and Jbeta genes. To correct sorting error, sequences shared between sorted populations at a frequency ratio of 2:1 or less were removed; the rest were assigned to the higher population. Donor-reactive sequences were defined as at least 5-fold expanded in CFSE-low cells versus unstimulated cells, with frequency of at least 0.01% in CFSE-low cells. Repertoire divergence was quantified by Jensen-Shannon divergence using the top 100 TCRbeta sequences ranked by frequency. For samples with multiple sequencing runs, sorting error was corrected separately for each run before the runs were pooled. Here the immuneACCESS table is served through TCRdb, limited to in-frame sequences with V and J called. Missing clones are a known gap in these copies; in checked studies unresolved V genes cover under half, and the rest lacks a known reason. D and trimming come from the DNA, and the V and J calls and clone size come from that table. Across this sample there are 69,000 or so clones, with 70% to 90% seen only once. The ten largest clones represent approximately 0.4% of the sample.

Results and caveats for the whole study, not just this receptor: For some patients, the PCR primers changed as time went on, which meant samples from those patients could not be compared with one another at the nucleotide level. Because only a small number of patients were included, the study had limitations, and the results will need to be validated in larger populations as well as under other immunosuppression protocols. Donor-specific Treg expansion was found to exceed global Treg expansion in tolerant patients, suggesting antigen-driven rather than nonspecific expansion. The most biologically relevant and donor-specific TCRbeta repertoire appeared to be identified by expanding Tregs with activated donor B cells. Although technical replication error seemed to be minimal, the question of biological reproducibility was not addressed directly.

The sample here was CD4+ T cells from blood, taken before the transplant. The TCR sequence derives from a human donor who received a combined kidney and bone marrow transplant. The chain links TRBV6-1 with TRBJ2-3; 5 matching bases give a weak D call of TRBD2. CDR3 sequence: CASSETSFADTQYF. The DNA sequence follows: TGTGCCAGCAGTGAAACTAGTTTTGCAGATACGCAGTATTTT.